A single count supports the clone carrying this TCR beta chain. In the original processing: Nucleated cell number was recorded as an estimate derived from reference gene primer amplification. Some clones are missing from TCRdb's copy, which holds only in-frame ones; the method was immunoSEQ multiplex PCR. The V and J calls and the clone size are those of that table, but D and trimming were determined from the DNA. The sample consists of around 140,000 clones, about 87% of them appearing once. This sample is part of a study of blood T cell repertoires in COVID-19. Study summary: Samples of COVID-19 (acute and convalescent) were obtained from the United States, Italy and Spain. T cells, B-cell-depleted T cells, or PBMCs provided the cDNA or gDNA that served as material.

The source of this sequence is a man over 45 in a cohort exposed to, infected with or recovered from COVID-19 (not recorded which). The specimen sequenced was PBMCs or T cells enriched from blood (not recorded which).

CDR3 sequence reads: CASRLTGIVGYTF. The CDR3 bases are TGTGCCAGCAGGTTGACAGGGATAGTAGGCTACACCTTC. This chain connects TRBV12-3 or TRBV12-4 to TRBJ1-2; 7 bases are shared with TRBD1. This CDR3 has 13 residues. J was trimmed by 8 bases and V by 6 bases; bases with no gene match: 9.